The 15 T cell receptor beta chains reported below all come from one sample, sequenced in a study of CD8+CD57+ T cells in acquired aplastic anemia. Profiling that covered TCR beta VDJ and CDR3 relied on genomic DNA as its template. TCRdb re-analysed the reads in MiXCR, keeping a single row per CDR3 protein. The sample lists about 190,000 distinct CDR3 sequences, 64% occurring once. The sequenced material came from sorted CD4+, CD8+, or CD8+CD57+ T cells (not recorded which) from PBMCs. The receptor set was obtained from a human donor with severe aplastic anemia or a healthy control (not recorded which).

In this sample, this clonotype turned up a few times. V gene TRBV19 combines with J gene TRBJ1-2, with 9 bases fitting TRBD1. The CDR3 sequence is 15 residues long. Germline lookup yields CDR1 LNHDA and CDR2 SQIVND (reference sequence). Losses at the gene ends were 6 bases for V and 3 bases for J; bases not matched to a gene: 8. CDR3 bases: TGTGCCAGTAGCCAAGGACAGGGGACGTACTATGGCTACACCTTC. Its translation: CASSQGQGTYYGYTF.

The rearrangement links TRBV24-1 to TRBJ2-1; D remains unclear. From germline, CDR1 is KGHDR and CDR2 SFDVKD. The CDR3 covers 12 residues. Trimming shortened V by 0 bases and J by 15 bases, and 11 bases separated the two germline ends. The CDR3 bases are TGTGCCACCAGTGATTTGCAATTAAGAAGGTTCTTC. The encoded protein is CATSDLQLRRFF.

This clonotype was counted only a few times. This chain connects TRBV10-3 to TRBJ2-3; 8 bases are shared with TRBD2. V gave up 2 bases and J gave up 4 bases; unmatched junction bases: 11. This CDR3 is built from 17 residues. Per germline, CDR1 ENHRY and CDR2 SYGVKD. The CDR3, as DNA: TGTGCCATCAGTGAGAGGGTGGTAGCGGGGCGGTCAGATACGCAGTATTTT. It is translated as CAISERVVAGRSDTQYF.

The chain links TRBV20-1 to TRBJ2-1, with D possibly TRBD2 on 7 matching bases. V was pared by 6 bases and J by 4 bases, with 16 bases between. The CDR3 consists of 14 residues. The germline gives CDR1 DFQATT, CDR2 SNEGSKA (reference sequence). The CDR3 nucleotides are TGCAGTGCCAGCCGGGGGGCTGGGTACAATGAGCAGTTCTTC. This encodes CSASRGAGYNEQFF.

The J gene is TRBJ2-1, the V gene TRBV2; TRBD2 aligns across 7 bases. The CDR3 contains 15 residues. Germline loops: CDR1 SNHLY, CDR2 FYNNEI. V was pared by 5 bases and J by 7 bases, with 11 bases of the junction left unmatched. The CDR3 sequence: CASSPLGGTGNEQFF. CDR3 sequence (DNA): TGTGCCAGCAGTCCCCTGGGGGGGACCGGTAATGAGCAGTTCTTC.

The chain combines TRBV7-2 with TRBJ1-3; 11 bases fit TRBD1. Looked up from germline, CDR1 is SGHTA and CDR2 is FQGNSA. Unmatched junction bases numbered 4, after V lost 3 bases and J lost 3 bases. The CDR3 has 16 residues. CDR3 protein: CASSFGQGAGGNTIYF. The CDR3, as DNA: TGTGCCAGCAGCTTTGGACAGGGGGCGGGTGGAAACACCATATATTTT.

This clonotype occurred many times. This chain uses TRBV11-3 with TRBJ2-7; no firm D call. The CDR3 is 13 residues long. Germline V gene lookup returns CDR1 SGHNT and CDR2 YENEEA. V gave up 1 base and J gave up 6 bases, with 10 bases separating them. The CDR3 DNA reads as TGTGCCAGCAGCTTAGCACACCCAGGCGAGCAGTACTTC. As protein: CASSLAHPGEQYF. The full variable domain, rest sourced from reference TRBV11-3 and TRBJ2-7, is EAGVVQSPRYKIIEKKQPVAFWCNPISGHNTLYWYLQNLGQGPELLIRYENEEAVDDSQLPKDRFSAERLKGVDSTLKIQPAELGDSAVYLCASSLAHPGEQYFGPGTRLTVT.

This clonotype was observed a single time. V usage is TRBV7-2 and J usage is TRBJ2-7, with 8 bases that match TRBD2. Germline lookup yields CDR1 SGHTA and CDR2 FQGNSA. The length of the CDR3 is 15 residues. V trimming: 2 bases; J trimming: 3 bases; junction bases outside the gene matches: 6. CDR3: CASSLRGAGGYEQYF. The CDR3 nucleotides read TGTGCCAGCAGCTTAAGGGGGGCGGGAGGCTACGAGCAGTACTTC.

This clonotype appeared many times. This chain uses TRBV6-4 with TRBJ2-5; no clear D gene. The CDR3 spans 13 residues. Germline loops: CDR1 MRHNA, CDR2 SNTAGT. V lost 3 bases to trimming and J lost 5 bases, with 10 bases between them. DNA of the CDR3: TGTGCCAGCAGTGAAGAGCCGAGGGAGACCCAGTACTTC. Residues: CASSEEPRETQYF.

The chain employs TRBV7-8 and TRBJ2-1; D remains ambiguous. The germline V gene encodes CDR1 SGHVS and CDR2 FQNEAQ. The CDR3 runs to 15 residues. V was cut by 1 base and J by 3 bases, with 10 bases left in between. The CDR3 protein is CASSLGSGVYNEQFF. CDR3 bases: TGTGCCAGCAGCTTAGGGTCCGGAGTCTACAATGAGCAGTTCTTC.

The rearrangement joins TRBV10-3 to TRBJ1-6; possible D gene TRBD1, 5 bases. The CDR3 consists of 15 residues. Germline V gene lookup returns CDR1 ENHRY and CDR2 SYGVKD. The V gene lost 4 bases and the J gene lost 7 bases, with 14 bases spanning the gap. CDR3 sequence reads: CAISGAGTGNSPLHF. Written as DNA, the CDR3 is TGTGCCATCAGTGGCGCCGGGACGGGCAATTCACCCCTCCACTTT.

The V and J genes are TRBV19 and TRBJ2-5; 7 bases match TRBD1. CDR1 is LNHDA, CDR2 SQIVND, per germline (reference sequence). The CDR3 contains 14 residues. The V segment lost 4 bases and the J segment 1 base; nucleotides outside the gene matches: 3. The CDR3 loop reads CASSNGDSQETQYF. CDR3 coding DNA: TGTGCCAGTAGTAACGGGGACAGCCAAGAGACCCAGTACTTC. The variable domain in full, completed from reference TRBV19 and TRBJ2-5, reads DGGITQSPKYLFRKEGQNVTLSCEQNLNHDAMYWYRQDPGQGLRLIYYSQIVNDFQKGDIAEGYSVSREKKESFPLTVTSAQKNPTAFYLCASSNGDSQETQYFGPGTRLLVL.

A few counts support this clonotype. The chain couples TRBV10-3 to TRBJ2-7; D might be TRBD2 (6 bases). The ends were cut back, 3 bases at V and 3 bases at J, with 12 bases in the middle. CDR3 length equals 14 residues. The germline CDR1 and CDR2 sequences are ENHRY and SYGVKD. The CDR3 nucleotides read TGTGCCATCAGTGACGGAGGGCGGTACTACGAGCAGTACTTC. Translated: CAISDGGRYYEQYF.

The chain joins TRBV12-3 or TRBV12-4 to TRBJ2-5, with a possible D match to TRBD1 (6 bases). The CDR3 is 15 amino acids. The V gene lost 5 bases and the J gene lost 0 bases, with 13 bases spanning the gap. The CDR3 reads CASSADRKYQETQYF. CDR3 sequence (DNA): TGTGCCAGCAGTGCAGACAGGAAGTACCAAGAGACCCAGTACTTC.

The CDR3 region has the DNA TGCAGTGCTAGCACTAGCACGAGCTCTGGGGCCAACGTCCTGACTTTC. Amino acids: CSASTSTSSGANVLTF. The gene calls are TRBV20-1 and TRBJ2-6; tentative D call: TRBD2 (6 bases). The CDR3 runs to 16 residues. The germline V gene has CDR1 DFQATT and CDR2 SNEGSKA (reference sequence). V was clipped by 3 bases and J by 0 bases, with 12 bases between them.